This entry lists 7 T cell receptor beta chains sequenced from one sample in a study of Graves' ophthalmopathy and Graves' hyperthyroidism. The sequenced template was RNA, covering the TCR beta CDR3 region. First-round RT-PCR relied on HTBI primers, and a second-round multiplex PCR came next. TCRdb ran MiXCR on the multiplex PCR reads and lists one entry per CDR3 protein. This sample has hundreds of thousands of distinct CDR3 sequences; roughly 20% occur once, and the top ten carry around 7%. The specimen was peripheral blood. These receptors were taken from a young woman with stable Graves' hyperthyroidism. Some clones in this sample may be carry-over from other donors' samples.

This clonotype appeared many times. The genes are TRBV6-2 or TRBV6-3 and TRBJ2-7; D possibly matches TRBD1 or TRBD2 (5 bases each). In germline, CDR1 is MNHEY, CDR2 SVGEGT. This CDR3 has 15 amino acids. Between the trimmed V and J ends, which lost 2 bases and 9 bases, there was a span of 20 bases. The CDR3 bases are TGTGCCAGCAGTTACGGGGGAATACAAGGGATACGGCAGTACTTC. It is translated as CASSYGGIQGIRQYF.

The chain carries TRBV12-3 or TRBV12-4 and TRBJ1-1; possible D gene TRBD1, 5 bases. Trimming took 3 bases from V and 4 from J, leaving 15 bases between them. The CDR3 has 15 amino acids. The CDR3 loop reads CASSFNGGTATEAFF. The CDR3 DNA sequence: TGTGCCAGCAGTTTTAACGGGGGGACGGCCACTGAAGCTTTCTTT.

This clonotype was seen more than once but under ten times. The chain combines TRBV2 with TRBJ2-7; D unresolved. Germline-derived CDR1 and CDR2 are SNHLY and FYNNEI. This CDR3 comprises 17 residues. V was clipped by 3 bases and J by 2 bases, with 20 bases between them. The CDR3 sequence is CASSDPASRPRTYEQYF. In DNA form, the CDR3 reads TGTGCCAGCAGTGACCCGGCATCTCGACCAAGGACCTACGAGCAGTACTTC.

This sequence joins TRBV6-2 or TRBV6-3 and TRBJ2-2; D gene unclear. V dropped 5 bases and J dropped 8 bases, with 12 bases sitting between them. The CDR3 sequence is 13 residues long. Germline lookup yields CDR1 MNHEY and CDR2 SVGEGT. The CDR3 sequence: CASSPRPAGELFF. CDR3 nucleotide sequence: TGTGCCAGCAGTCCCAGACCCGCTGGGGAGCTGTTTTTT.

The chain uses TRBV6-1 and TRBJ2-7; D not resolved. V lost 5 bases and J lost 0, with 8 bases in between. The CDR3 runs 13 residues. Germline V gives CDR1 MNHNS, CDR2 SASEGT. The CDR3 DNA sequence: TGTGCCAGCAGTAGCGTAAGCTCCTACGAGCAGTACTTC. As protein: CASSSVSSYEQYF.

This chain connects TRBV6-1 to TRBJ2-7; D may be TRBD1 (6 bases). Germline V lookup: CDR1 MNHNS, CDR2 SASEGT. Trimming shortened V by 10 bases and J by 0 bases, and 13 bases separated the two germline ends. The CDR3 is made up of 13 amino acids. Here the CDR3 reads CATYRDNSYEQYF. CDR3 sequence (DNA): TGTGCCACCTACCGGGACAACTCCTACGAGCAGTACTTC.

This clonotype was seen many times. The chain carries TRBV7-2 and TRBJ2-7, with 7 nucleotides matching TRBD1. Per germline, CDR1 SGHTA and CDR2 FQGNSA. The J segment lost 0 bases and the V segment lost 2 bases, leaving 4 bases of the junction unmatched. The CDR3 extends over 15 amino acids. DNA of the CDR3: TGTGCCAGCAGCTTACTTGGGACAGACTCCTACGAGCAGTACTTC. Amino acids: CASSLLGTDSYEQYF.